Listed below are T cell receptor beta chains from one sample, sequenced in a study of T cell repertoires in cytomegalovirus infection. MiXCR, applied by TCRdb to the reads, yields one record per CDR3 protein. The sample lists some 220,000 distinct CDR3 sequences; approximately 38% were seen once. Their specific antigens are unknown. The sequenced sample was CD8+ T cells from cultured PBMCs, obtained from culture after CMV antigen stimulation. The receptors originated from a human donor in good health (CMV status not recorded). Some clones in this sample may be carry-over from other donors' samples. Each CDR3 is given with its conserved first and last residue. Fields, in order: J gene, D gene, V gene, clone size, CDR3 protein, CDR3 DNA. A D gene is named only where the DNA matches it firmly. Expanded clones are given a class, and other clones once, few, many or no size at all.

J: TRBJ2-7
D: TRBD2
V: TRBV20-1
size: NA
CDR3: CSARDERRTREQYF
DNA: TGCAGTGCTAGAGATGAAAGGCGGACTAGGGAGCAGTACTTC

J: TRBJ2-1
D: NA
V: TRBV19
size: NA
CDR3: CASTPDSRDEQFF
DNA: TGTGCCAGTACCCCGGACAGTCGGGATGAGCAGTTCTTC

J: TRBJ2-2
D: NA
V: TRBV7-2
size: NA
CDR3: CASSSPLRRATGELFF
DNA: TGTGCCAGCAGCTCCCCCTTACGCCGTGCGACCGGGGAGCTGTTTTTT

J: TRBJ2-1
D: NA
V: TRBV13
size: NA
CDR3: CASSLGGSSSYNEQFF
DNA: TGTGCCAGCAGCTTGGGGGGCTCGAGCTCCTACAATGAGCAGTTCTTC

J: TRBJ2-7
D: NA
V: TRBV7-4
size: NA
CDR3: CASSPPSEPYEQYF
DNA: TGTGCCAGCAGCCCCCCCAGCGAACCCTACGAGCAGTACTTC

J: TRBJ2-3
D: TRBD1
V: TRBV12-5
size: NA
CDR3: CASGSFTGEGTDTQYF
DNA: TGTGCTAGTGGTTCCTTTACAGGGGAAGGCACAGATACGCAGTATTTT

J: TRBJ1-1
D: TRBD1
V: TRBV10-3
size: many
CDR3: CAIRRLGQGNTEAFF
DNA: TGTGCCATCAGAAGGCTTGGACAGGGGAACACTGAAGCTTTCTTT

J: TRBJ2-7
D: NA
V: TRBV11-2
size: NA
CDR3: CASSLRQGGYEQYF
DNA: TGTGCCAGCAGCCTCCGACAGGGAGGATACGAGCAGTACTTC

J: TRBJ2-1
D: NA
V: TRBV12-5
size: few
CDR3: CASGLQGNEQFF
DNA: TGTGCTAGTGGTTTACAGGGTAATGAGCAGTTCTTC

J: TRBJ2-7
D: TRBD1
V: TRBV7-9
size: NA
CDR3: CASSPQGIAYEQYF
DNA: TGTGCCAGCAGCCCACAGGGGATTGCCTACGAGCAGTACTTC

J: TRBJ2-2
D: TRBD2
V: TRBV7-2
size: few
CDR3: CASSLNGLAGIGELFF
DNA: TGTGCCAGCAGCTTAAATGGACTAGCGGGGATCGGGGAGCTGTTTTTT

J: TRBJ2-1
D: NA
V: TRBV7-9
size: few
CDR3: CASNSDNEQFF
DNA: TGTGCCAGCAACTCGGACAATGAGCAGTTCTTC

J: TRBJ2-5
D: NA
V: TRBV28
size: few
CDR3: CASSSYRRQLQETQYF
DNA: TGTGCCAGCAGTTCATACCGGCGGCAGCTCCAAGAGACCCAGTACTTC

J: TRBJ2-7
D: TRBD1
V: TRBV30
size: NA
CDR3: CAWSDGTGRNEQYF
DNA: TGTGCCTGGAGTGACGGGACAGGGAGAAACGAGCAGTACTTC

J: TRBJ2-2
D: NA
V: TRBV6-2/TRBV6-3
size: NA
CDR3: CASSLHRDGELFF
DNA: TGTGCCAGCAGCTTGCACAGGGATGGGGAGCTGTTTTTT

J: TRBJ1-1
D: NA
V: TRBV7-9
size: NA
CDR3: CASSLGSGGRWTEAFF
DNA: TGTGCCAGCAGCTTGGGCTCTGGGGGCCGGTGGACTGAAGCTTTCTTT

J: TRBJ1-2
D: TRBD1
V: TRBV19
size: NA
CDR3: CASSMPGGDLYGYTF
DNA: TGTGCCAGTAGTATGCCAGGGGGCGATCTTTATGGCTACACCTTC

J: TRBJ2-5
D: NA
V: TRBV3-1
size: many
CDR3: CASSQEWGERQETQYF
DNA: TGTGCCAGCAGCCAAGAGTGGGGCGAACGTCAAGAGACCCAGTACTTC

J: TRBJ2-5
D: NA
V: TRBV6-1
size: few
CDR3: CASSARDRKGETQYF
DNA: TGTGCCAGCAGTGCCCGGGACCGAAAGGGGGAGACCCAGTACTTC

J: TRBJ2-3
D: NA
V: TRBV20-1
size: NA
CDR3: CSARDRAYQGPDTQYF
DNA: TGCAGTGCTAGAGATCGAGCGTATCAGGGACCAGATACGCAGTATTTT

J: TRBJ2-7
D: NA
V: TRBV28
size: NA
CDR3: CASRFTPPRAVTYEQYF
DNA: TGTGCCAGCAGATTTACCCCCCCCAGGGCAGTCACCTACGAGCAGTACTTC

J: TRBJ2-1
D: TRBD2
V: TRBV7-8
size: many
CDR3: CASRYTSGANTGWNEQFF
DNA: TGTGCCAGCAGGTACACTAGCGGGGCGAACACCGGCTGGAATGAGCAGTTCTTC

J: TRBJ1-1
D: TRBD1
V: TRBV7-6
size: NA
CDR3: CASRERTGGNTEAFF
DNA: TGTGCCAGCAGGGAAAGGACAGGAGGGAACACTGAAGCTTTCTTT

J: TRBJ2-1
D: TRBD2
V: TRBV7-6
size: few
CDR3: CASRASGSPYNEQFF
DNA: TGTGCCAGCAGGGCTAGCGGGAGTCCTTACAATGAGCAGTTCTTC

J: TRBJ2-1
D: NA
V: TRBV9
size: NA
CDR3: CASSPPDYNQFF
DNA: TGTGCCAGCAGCCCCCCGGACTACAATCAGTTCTTC

J: TRBJ2-2
D: TRBD2
V: TRBV7-3
size: NA
CDR3: CASSLAERGTGELFF
DNA: TGTGCCAGCAGCTTGGCGGAGCGGGGCACCGGGGAGCTGTTTTTT

J: TRBJ2-1
D: NA
V: TRBV28
size: NA
CDR3: CASSLTGLGSYNEQFF
DNA: TGTGCCAGCAGTCTTACAGGGTTGGGCTCCTACAATGAGCAGTTCTTC

J: TRBJ1-1
D: NA
V: TRBV14
size: few
CDR3: CASSPHRLDSRPSKGTEAFF
DNA: TGTGCCAGCAGCCCCCATAGGTTAGACAGTCGACCCTCAAAGGGCACTGAAGCTTTCTTT

J: TRBJ2-7
D: NA
V: TRBV19
size: few
CDR3: CASTPGGDGSYEQYF
DNA: TGTGCCAGTACCCCAGGAGGTGATGGGTCCTACGAGCAGTACTTC